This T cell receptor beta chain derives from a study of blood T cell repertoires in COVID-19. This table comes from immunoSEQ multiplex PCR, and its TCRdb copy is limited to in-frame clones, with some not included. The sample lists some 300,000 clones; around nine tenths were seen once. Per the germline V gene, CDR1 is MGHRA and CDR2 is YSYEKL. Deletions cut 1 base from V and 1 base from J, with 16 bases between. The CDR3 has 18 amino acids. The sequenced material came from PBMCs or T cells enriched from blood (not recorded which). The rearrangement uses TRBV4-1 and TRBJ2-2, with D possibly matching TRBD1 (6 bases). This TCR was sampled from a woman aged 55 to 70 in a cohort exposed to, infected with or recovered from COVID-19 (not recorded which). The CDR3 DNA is TGCGCCAGCAGCCAAGTGGGGATAGGGGGTGTGAACACCGGGGAGCTGTTTTTT. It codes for CASSQVGIGGVNTGELFF.